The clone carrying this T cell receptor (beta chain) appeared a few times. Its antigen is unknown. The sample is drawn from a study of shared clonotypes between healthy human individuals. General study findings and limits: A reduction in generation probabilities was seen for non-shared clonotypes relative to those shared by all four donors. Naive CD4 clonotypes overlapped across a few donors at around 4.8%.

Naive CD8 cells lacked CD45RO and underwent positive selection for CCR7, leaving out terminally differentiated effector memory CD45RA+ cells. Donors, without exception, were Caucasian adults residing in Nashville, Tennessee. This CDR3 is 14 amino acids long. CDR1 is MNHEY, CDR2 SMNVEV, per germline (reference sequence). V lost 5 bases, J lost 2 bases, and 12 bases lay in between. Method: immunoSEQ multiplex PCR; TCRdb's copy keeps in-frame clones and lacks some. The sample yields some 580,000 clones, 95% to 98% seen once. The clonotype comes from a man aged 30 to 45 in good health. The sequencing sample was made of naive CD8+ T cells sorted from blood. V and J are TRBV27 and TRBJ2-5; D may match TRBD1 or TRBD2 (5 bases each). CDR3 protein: CASSDHGAQETQYF. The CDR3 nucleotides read TGTGCCAGCAGTGACCACGGGGCACAAGAGACCCAGTACTTC.